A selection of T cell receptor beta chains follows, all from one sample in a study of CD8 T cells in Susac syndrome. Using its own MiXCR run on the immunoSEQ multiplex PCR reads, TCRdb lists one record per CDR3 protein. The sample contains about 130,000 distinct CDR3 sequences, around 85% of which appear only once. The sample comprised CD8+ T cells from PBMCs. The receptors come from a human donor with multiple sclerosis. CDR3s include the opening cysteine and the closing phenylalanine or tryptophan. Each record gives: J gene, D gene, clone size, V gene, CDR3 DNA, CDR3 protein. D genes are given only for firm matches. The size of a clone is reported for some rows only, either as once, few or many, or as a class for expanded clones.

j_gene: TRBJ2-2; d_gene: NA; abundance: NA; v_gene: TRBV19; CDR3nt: TGTGCCAGTGAAACCACGACAGACCTTTATGCCGGGGAGCTGTTTTTT; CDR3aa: CASETTTDLYAGELFF
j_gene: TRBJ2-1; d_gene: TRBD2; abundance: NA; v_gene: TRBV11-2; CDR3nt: TGTGCCAGCACCGACGTGGGACTAGCCTCCAATGAGCAGTTCTTC; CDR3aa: CASTDVGLASNEQFF
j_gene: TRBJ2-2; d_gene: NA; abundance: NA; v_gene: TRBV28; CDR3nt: TGTGCCAGCAGTTTCCCCGGCGGGGAGCTGTTTTTT; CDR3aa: CASSFPGGELFF
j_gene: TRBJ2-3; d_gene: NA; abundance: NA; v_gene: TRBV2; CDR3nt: TGTGCCAGCGGGGGGACAGATACGCAGTATTTT; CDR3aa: CASGGTDTQYF
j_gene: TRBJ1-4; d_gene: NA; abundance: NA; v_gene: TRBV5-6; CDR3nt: TGTGCCAGCAGCTTGGGAGGAGGAAATGAAAAACTGTTTTTT; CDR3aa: CASSLGGGNEKLFF
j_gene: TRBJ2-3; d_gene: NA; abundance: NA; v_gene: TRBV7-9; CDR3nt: TGTGCCAGCAGCCTTATCCCTAGCACAGATACGCAGTATTTT; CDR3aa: CASSLIPSTDTQYF
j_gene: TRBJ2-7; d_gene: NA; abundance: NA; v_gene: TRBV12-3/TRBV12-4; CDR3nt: TGTGCCAGCAGTTTAGCCCTGAAGTACGAGCAGTACTTC; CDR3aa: CASSLALKYEQYF
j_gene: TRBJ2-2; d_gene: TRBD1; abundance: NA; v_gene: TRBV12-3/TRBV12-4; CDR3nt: TGTGCCAGCACCACGGACAGGGCGGGCGGGGAGCTGTTTTTT; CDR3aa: CASTTDRAGGELFF
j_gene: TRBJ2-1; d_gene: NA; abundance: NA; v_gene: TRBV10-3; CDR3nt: TGTGCCATCAGTGACCTGGAGGGACGAAACAATGAGCAGTTCTTC; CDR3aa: CAISDLEGRNNEQFF
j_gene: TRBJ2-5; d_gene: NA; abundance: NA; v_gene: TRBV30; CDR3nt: TGTGCCTGGAGTGGGGAAAAGGAGACCAACCAAGAGACCCAGTACTTC; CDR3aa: CAWSGEKETNQETQYF
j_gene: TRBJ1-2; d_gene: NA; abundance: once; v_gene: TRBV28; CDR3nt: TGTGCCAGCATCGCTCGATTGGTAAACTATGGCTACACCTTC; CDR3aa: CASIARLVNYGYTF
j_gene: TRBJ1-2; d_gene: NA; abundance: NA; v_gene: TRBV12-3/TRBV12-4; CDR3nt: TGTGCCAGCAGTTTCGGGACAAATAACTATGGCTACACCTTC; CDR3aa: CASSFGTNNYGYTF
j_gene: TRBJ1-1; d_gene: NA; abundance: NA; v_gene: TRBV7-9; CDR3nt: TGTGCCAGCAGCTGGAAGGGGACTGAAGCTTTCTTT; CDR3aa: CASSWKGTEAFF
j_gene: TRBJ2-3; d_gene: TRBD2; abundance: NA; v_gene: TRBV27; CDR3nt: TGTGCCAGCGGGAGGGCAAGTTCAGATACGCAGTATTTT; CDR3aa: CASGRASSDTQYF
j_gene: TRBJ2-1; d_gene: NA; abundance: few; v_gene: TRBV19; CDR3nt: TGTGCCAGTAGTATTTTTGGGAATGAGCAGTTCTTC; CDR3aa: CASSIFGNEQFF
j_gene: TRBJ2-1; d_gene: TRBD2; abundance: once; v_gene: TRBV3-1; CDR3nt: TGTGCCAGCAGCCAAAACCCCGGGACTAGCGGTTCCTACAATGAGCAGTTCTTC; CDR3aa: CASSQNPGTSGSYNEQFF
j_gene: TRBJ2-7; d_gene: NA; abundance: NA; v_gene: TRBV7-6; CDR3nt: TGTGCCAGCAGCTTATTTACATCCTACGAGCAGTACTTC; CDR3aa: CASSLFTSYEQYF
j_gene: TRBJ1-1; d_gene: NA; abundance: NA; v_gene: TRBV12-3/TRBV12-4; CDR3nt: TGTGCCAGCAGTTTGATCGGTGGGGGGGCGAACACTGAAGTTTTCTTT; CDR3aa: CASSLIGGGANTEVFF
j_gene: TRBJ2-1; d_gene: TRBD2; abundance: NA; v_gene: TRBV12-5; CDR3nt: TGTGCTAGTGGTAGCGGGGGGGCCGCCTACAATGAGCAGTTCTTC; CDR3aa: CASGSGGAAYNEQFF
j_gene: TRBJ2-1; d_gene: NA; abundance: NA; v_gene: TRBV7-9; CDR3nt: TGTGCCAGCAGCTTAGCGCGTCTTGATGAGCAGTTCTTC; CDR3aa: CASSLARLDEQFF
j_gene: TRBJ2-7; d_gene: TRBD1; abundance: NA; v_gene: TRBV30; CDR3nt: TGTGCCTGGAGTGACGGGGACAGATACGAGCAGTACTTC; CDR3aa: CAWSDGDRYEQYF
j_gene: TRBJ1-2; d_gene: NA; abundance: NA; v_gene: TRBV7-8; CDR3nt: TGTGCCAGCAGCAAGGAAAACAGTGGGGGGATCGAGTATGGCTACACCTTC; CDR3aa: CASSKENSGGIEYGYTF
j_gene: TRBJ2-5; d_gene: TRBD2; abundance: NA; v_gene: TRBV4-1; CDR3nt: TGCGCCAGCAGCAATTTTCTAGCGGGTAGTCTCCAAGAGACCCAGTACTTC; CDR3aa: CASSNFLAGSLQETQYF
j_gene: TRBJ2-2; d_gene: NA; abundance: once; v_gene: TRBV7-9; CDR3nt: TGTGCCAGCAGCCAAACCCCGGGACACAACACCGGGGAGCTGTTTTTT; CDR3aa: CASSQTPGHNTGELFF
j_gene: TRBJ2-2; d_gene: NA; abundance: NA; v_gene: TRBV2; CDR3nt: TGTGCCAGCATCTTGGGGGGACGGGAGCTGTTTTTT; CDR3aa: CASILGGRELFF
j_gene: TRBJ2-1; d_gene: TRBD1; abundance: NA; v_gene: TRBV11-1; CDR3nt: TGTGCCAGCAGTTCGCTCCGTGACACCCCCCTCGGGACAGCATACAATGAGCAGTTCTTC; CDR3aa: CASSSLRDTPLGTAYNEQFF
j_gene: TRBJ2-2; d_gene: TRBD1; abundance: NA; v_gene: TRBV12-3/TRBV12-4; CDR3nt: TGTGCCTCTTCAGGACGGGACAGGGGGCTCGGGACCGGGGAGCTGTTTTTT; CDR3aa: CASSGRDRGLGTGELFF
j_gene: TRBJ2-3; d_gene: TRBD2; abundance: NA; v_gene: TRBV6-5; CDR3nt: TGTGCCAGCAGTTCCATAGCGGGAGGGACAGATACGCAGTATTTT; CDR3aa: CASSSIAGGTDTQYF
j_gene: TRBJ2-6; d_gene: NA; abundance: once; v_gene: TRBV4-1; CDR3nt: TGCGCCAGCAGCCAACCGGCCGCGGGGGCCAACGTCCTGACTTTC; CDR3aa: CASSQPAAGANVLTF
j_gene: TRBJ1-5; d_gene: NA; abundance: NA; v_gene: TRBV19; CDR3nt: TGTGCCAGTAGTCCTGGTTCCCGAAGTCAGCCCCAGCATTTT; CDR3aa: CASSPGSRSQPQHF
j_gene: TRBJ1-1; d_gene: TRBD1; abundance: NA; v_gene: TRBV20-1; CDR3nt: TGCAGTGCTGGAGAGACAGGGGGTGGCGGTGAAGCTTTCTTT; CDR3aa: CSAGETGGGGEAFF
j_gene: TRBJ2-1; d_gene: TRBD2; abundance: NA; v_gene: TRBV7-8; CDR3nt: TGTGCCAGCAGCTTAGCAAAAGGGGCTAGCGGGGGGATCTCCTCCTACAATGAGCAGTTCTTC; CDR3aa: CASSLAKGASGGISSYNEQFF
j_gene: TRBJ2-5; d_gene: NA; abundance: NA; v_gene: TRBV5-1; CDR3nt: TGCGCCAGCAGCTTTTGGGGTGTAAATACCCAGCACTTC; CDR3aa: CASSFWGVNTQHF
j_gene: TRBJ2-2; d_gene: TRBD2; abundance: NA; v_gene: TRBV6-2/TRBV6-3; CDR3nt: TGTGCCAGCTCTTTAGAATTCGGCGGGAGCGGGGAGCTGTTTTTT; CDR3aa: CASSLEFGGSGELFF
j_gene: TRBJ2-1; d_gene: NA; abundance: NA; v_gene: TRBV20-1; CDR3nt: TGCAGTGCTAGAGATATGGGCTCGTCCTACAATGAGCAGTTCTTC; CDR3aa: CSARDMGSSYNEQFF
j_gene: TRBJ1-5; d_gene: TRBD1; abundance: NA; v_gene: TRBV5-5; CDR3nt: TGTGCCAGCAGCCCCACGGCGCAGGGGGCTACATATCAGCCCCAGCATTTT; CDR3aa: CASSPTAQGATYQPQHF
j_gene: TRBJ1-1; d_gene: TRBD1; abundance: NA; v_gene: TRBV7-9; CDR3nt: TGTGCCAGCAGCTCCGGGGACAGCTCGAACACTGAAGCTTTCTTT; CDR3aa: CASSSGDSSNTEAFF
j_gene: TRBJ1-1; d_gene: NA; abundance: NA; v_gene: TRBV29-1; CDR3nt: TGCAGCGTCGTCAACCGTACAGGGCCCAGGAACACTGAAGCTTTCTTT; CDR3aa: CSVVNRTGPRNTEAFF
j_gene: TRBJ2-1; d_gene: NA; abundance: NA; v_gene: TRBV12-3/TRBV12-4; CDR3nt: TGTGCCAGCAGTTCCTTGGCGGGGTCGAGCTCCTACAATGAGCAGTTCTTC; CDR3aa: CASSSLAGSSSYNEQFF
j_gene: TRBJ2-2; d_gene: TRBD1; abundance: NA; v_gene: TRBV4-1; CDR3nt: TGCGCCAGCAGCCAAGCGACAGGGTCAAGCACCGGGGAGCTGTTTTTT; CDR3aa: CASSQATGSSTGELFF
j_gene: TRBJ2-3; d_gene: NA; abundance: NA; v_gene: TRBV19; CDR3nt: TGTGCCAGTAGTCCTAGCAGCGATACGCAGTATTTT; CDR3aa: CASSPSSDTQYF
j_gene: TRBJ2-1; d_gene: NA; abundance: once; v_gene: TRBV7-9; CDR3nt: TGTGCCAGCAGCTTCCCCGGGACCTCGAATGAGCAGTTCTTC; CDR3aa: CASSFPGTSNEQFF
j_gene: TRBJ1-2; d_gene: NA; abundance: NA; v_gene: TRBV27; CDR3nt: TGTGCCAGCAGTTCTGACCGGGGGTTCGCCAACTATGGCTACACCTTC; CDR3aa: CASSSDRGFANYGYTF
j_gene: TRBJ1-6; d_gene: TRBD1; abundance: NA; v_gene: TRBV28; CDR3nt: TGTGCCAGCAGCCCTACAGGGGGAGGTTATTCACCCCTCCACTTT; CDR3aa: CASSPTGGGYSPLHF
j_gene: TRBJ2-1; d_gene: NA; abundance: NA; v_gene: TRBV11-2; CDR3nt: TGTGCCAGCAGCTTAGGGGGTCTAAAGAATGAGCAGTTCTTC; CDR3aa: CASSLGGLKNEQFF